This TCR beta chain was documented in a study of T cells in Graves' hyperthyroidism and ophthalmopathy. Amplified TCR beta CDR3 regions came from RNA transcripts. TCR CDR3 underwent first-round RT-PCR with the HTBI primer set. From the multiplex PCR reads, TCRdb called clonotypes with MiXCR, one entry per CDR3 protein. This sample has a few hundred thousand distinct CDR3 sequences, with more than 15% found just once. Sequences were obtained from blood. The clonotype originates from a woman aged 25 to 39 with Graves' hyperthyroidism.

For the CDR3, the DNA is TGCGCCAGCAGCCAAGTGGTTTCTAGCGGGAGTTACGAGCAGTACTTC. Translating it yields CASSQVVSSGSYEQYF. The chain combines TRBV4-1 with TRBJ2-7, with 10 bases aligning to TRBD2. Unmatched junction bases numbered 7, after V lost 1 base and J lost 4 bases. There are 16 residues in the CDR3. Germline V gives CDR1 MGHRA, CDR2 YSYEKL.